These 9 T cell receptor beta chains were sequenced from one sample in a study of cytomegalovirus exposure and HLA in healthy donors. Sequenced by immunoSEQ multiplex PCR; TCRdb stores in-frame clones only, minus some. The sample has about 140,000 clones, roughly 88% seen once. Source material: PBMCs. The origin of the receptors is a woman under 30 in good health and CMV-seropositive.

The sample holds a few counts of this clone. The chain uses TRBV4-3 and TRBJ2-1; D is perhaps TRBD1 (5 bases). V was clipped by 0 bases and J by 3 bases, with 9 bases between them. The V gene's germline CDR1 is LGHNA and CDR2 YSLEER. The length of the CDR3 is 15 residues. For the CDR3, the DNA is TGCGCCAGCAGCCAAGATCCCAGGGTCTACAATGAGCAGTTCTTC. It is translated as CASSQDPRVYNEQFF.

The V and J genes are TRBV7-2 and TRBJ2-5; D possibly corresponds to TRBD1 (5 bases). The ends were cut back, 1 base at V and 5 bases at J, with 5 bases in the middle. CDR1 and CDR2 from the germline V gene are SGHTA and FQGNSA. The CDR3 sequence is 12 residues long. CDR3 sequence reads: CASSLDRETQYF. As DNA, the CDR3 is TGTGCCAGCAGCTTAGACAGGGAGACCCAGTACTTC.

This clone was detected only a few times. This chain joins TRBV4-2 and TRBJ1-2; D might be TRBD1 (6 bases). The ends were cut back, 4 bases at V and 7 bases at J, with 10 bases in the middle. Germline V gene lookup returns CDR1 LGHNA and CDR2 YNFKEQ. The CDR3 extends over 12 amino acids. Here the CDR3 DNA reads TGTGCCAGCAGCCTGTTAGGGGGTGGCTACACCTTC. Its translation: CASSLLGGGYTF.

The J gene is TRBJ2-7, the V gene TRBV25-1; the match to TRBD2 covers 9 bases. V trimming: 3 bases; J trimming: 5 bases; junction bases outside the gene matches: 5. Looked up from germline, CDR1 is MGHDK and CDR2 is SYGVNS. The CDR3 spans 14 residues. CDR3 residues: CASSEGLARDEQYF. CDR3 coding DNA: TGTGCCAGCAGTGAGGGACTAGCTCGTGACGAGCAGTACTTC.

The chain links TRBV15 to TRBJ1-2; TRBD1 matches at 11 bases. Germline V gene sequence: CDR1 LNHNV, CDR2 YYDKDF (reference sequence). The CDR3 runs to 16 residues. V lost 5 bases, J lost 4 bases, and 9 bases stayed unmatched. This chain's CDR3 is CATSWRTGGVGYGYTF. CDR3 bases: TGTGCCACCAGCTGGAGGACAGGGGGCGTGGGCTATGGCTACACCTTC.

The J gene is TRBJ1-3, the V gene TRBV5-1; no clear D gene. Trimming removed 1 base at V and 0 bases at J, with 5 bases between. Per the germline V gene, CDR1 is SGHRS and CDR2 is YFSETQ. This CDR3 region has 14 residues. The CDR3 loop is CASSLYTSGNTIYF. The CDR3 bases are TGCGCCAGCAGCTTGTACACCTCTGGAAACACCATATATTTT.

V is TRBV6-1 and J is TRBJ2-1, with 8 bases aligning to TRBD1. Germline CDR1 is MNHNS and CDR2 is SASEGT. Unmatched junction bases numbered 9, after V lost 2 bases and J lost 6 bases. The CDR3 runs 16 residues. CDR3 in amino acids: CASSELGWTGTNEQFF. In DNA, the CDR3 is TGTGCCAGCAGTGAATTGGGATGGACAGGGACCAATGAGCAGTTCTTC.

The CDR3 here is CASSRGLAQETQYF. The CDR3 coding sequence is TGTGCCAGCAGCCGTGGGTTAGCCCAAGAGACCCAGTACTTC. The V call is TRBV5-5, the J call TRBJ2-5; no definite D call. The CDR3 consists of 14 residues. CDR1 is SGHKS, CDR2 YYEKEE, per germline (reference sequence). Trimming removed 4 bases at V and 1 base at J, with 11 bases between.

The rearrangement links TRBV6-6 to TRBJ1-3; D is undetermined. Germline CDR1 is MNHNY and CDR2 is SVGAGI (reference sequence). CDR3 size: 14 residues. The germline V and J ends were trimmed by 4 bases and 0 bases, with 7 bases remaining between them. The CDR3 spells CASSLALSGNTIYF. CDR3 bases: TGTGCCAGCAGTTTAGCCCTCTCTGGAAACACCATATATTTT.